This is a list of T cell receptor beta chains from one sample in a study of T cells in narcolepsy. TCRdb's table, derived via immunoSEQ multiplex PCR, lists solely in-frame clones and lacks some. The data contain 30,000 or so clones, roughly four fifths of them singletons. The specimen sequenced was CD45RA- memory CD4+ T cells from PBMCs. The receptor source for this set is a human donor with narcolepsy. Both conserved end residues are part of each CDR3. The D gene is left open where the match is weak. Only some rows state a clone size, as once, few, many or a class for expanded clones.

v_gene	d_gene	j_gene	abundance	CDR3nt	CDR3aa
TRBV14	.	TRBJ2-3	.	TGTGCCAGCAGCCAATGGGGGGCAGATACGCAGTATTTT	CASSQWGADTQYF
TRBV19	.	TRBJ1-1	.	TGTGCGTCGACGTTTAGGGATCATAAGACTGAAGCTTTCTTT	CASTFRDHKTEAFF
TRBV7-2	.	TRBJ2-1	.	TGTGCCAGCAGCCCTAATTCGGATGAGCAGTTCTTC	CASSPNSDEQFF
TRBV7-2	.	TRBJ2-2	.	TGTGCCAGCAGCTTAAGGGGAAGCGGCTTGGGCACCGGGGAGCTGTTTTTT	CASSLRGSGLGTGELFF
TRBV5-4	.	TRBJ2-2	.	TGTGCCAGCAGTTCAGGCGGGACGACGAACACCGGGGAGCTGTTTTTT	CASSSGGTTNTGELFF
TRBV6-1	.	TRBJ2-1	.	TGTGCCAGCAGTGAATCCAGCGGATCTATAAATGAGCAGTTCTTC	CASSESSGSINEQFF
TRBV30	.	TRBJ1-1	.	TGTGCCTGGAGTGTATTACGGGCTAACACTGAAGCTTTCTTT	CAWSVLRANTEAFF
TRBV20-1	.	TRBJ2-1	.	TGCAGTGTCCACGGCAACAATGAGCAGTTCTTC	CSVHGNNEQFF
TRBV7-9	TRBD1	TRBJ2-3	.	TGTGCCAGCAGCTTTGGGACAGGGATTATTTCAGATACGCAGTATTTT	CASSFGTGIISDTQYF
TRBV14	.	TRBJ2-6	.	TGTGCCAGCAGCCAAGATCTAATAGGGACTGGGGCCAACGTCCTGACTTTC	CASSQDLIGTGANVLTF
TRBV19	.	TRBJ2-7	.	TGTGCCAGTAGTGCGAAGGGGAGAGTCAATCGGTACGAGCAGTACTTC	CASSAKGRVNRYEQYF
TRBV9	TRBD2	TRBJ2-3	.	TGTGCCAGCAGCGTACGGGTAGCGGGGGTTTTCTTTGGCACAGATACGCAGTATTTT	CASSVRVAGVFFGTDTQYF
TRBV7-8	.	TRBJ1-2	.	TGTGCCAGCAGCTTACTCGGGGGGAGCTTAGGGGGCTACACCTTC	CASSLLGGSLGGYTF
TRBV27	.	TRBJ2-7	.	TGTGCCAGCAGTTTCTGGGCAGGGTACGAGCAGTACTTC	CASSFWAGYEQYF
TRBV10-3	.	TRBJ1-4	few	TGTGCCATCAGTGAGGCACAGGCGAAAACTAATGAAAAACTGTTTTTT	CAISEAQAKTNEKLFF
TRBV7-9	.	TRBJ1-2	.	TGTGCCAGCAGCCAAGGGGGGGCCTATGGCTACACCTTC	CASSQGGAYGYTF
TRBV5-1	TRBD1	TRBJ1-2	.	TGCGCCAGCAGAACACAGGGGGGTTCAGTGGATGGCTACACCTTC	CASRTQGGSVDGYTF
TRBV27	.	TRBJ2-5	.	TGTGCCAGCAGTTTATCGGCGCAGGAGACCCAGTACTTC	CASSLSAQETQYF
TRBV28	TRBD1	TRBJ1-1	few	TGTGCCAGCAGTCAGGGGGACACTGAAGCTTTCTTT	CASSQGDTEAFF
TRBV6-1	.	TRBJ1-4	.	TGTGCCAGCAGCGGGGACATACGGGAGCCGGAAAAACTGTTTTTT	CASSGDIREPEKLFF